This T cell receptor beta chain is drawn from a study of T-cell reconstitution after alpha-beta-depleted transplantation in children (dated by TCRdb to the mid-2010s). Some background on the complete study: T-cell immune reconstitution after TCRalphabeta/CD19-depleted allogeneic hematopoietic cell transplantation in children was quantitatively tracked in the study by means of TCR repertoire profiling.

Preparation of the library involved PCR. Sequenced using an Illumina HiSeq 2500. Molecular barcoding was employed in the preparation of TCR libraries, with unique molecular identifiers being used to normalize TCRbeta repertoire quantification. TCRdb took the public reads, trimmed them with fastp at Q25, ran MiXCR for clone calling and kept in-frame beta chains. Each CDR3 protein gets just one entry, which takes the most common genes and DNA from the rows behind it. This sample has over 7,500 distinct CDR3 sequences in its table, and roughly an eighth of those were observed once. The ten most abundant clones make up almost 50% of the sample. Spanning cysteine to phenylalanine, the CDR3 consists of 14 amino acids. Only CDR3 DNA remains: 42 bases, in frame from the first base. CDR1 and CDR2 are read off the germline V gene as SNHLY and FYNNEI. V loses 6 bases of germline sequence and J loses 6 bases, and the interval between the two ends is 14 bases.

The investigation overall reported the following: The apparently early alphabetaT-cell count recovery about two months after transplant was reportedly dependent on only several hundred rapidly expanded clones derived from non-depleted graft cells. The frequencies of hyperexpanded clones fell over the following months, and after one year, T-cell counts and TCRbeta diversity were mostly attributed to newly produced T cells. In some patients, the high TCRbeta diversity seen at day 60 was put down to recipient T cells and intrathymic progenitors that had survived conditioning.

The sample holds many counts of this clonotype. Its cognate antigen has yet to be identified. Per-base qualities were not stored, and no clone one base away is much larger. The time point label corresponds to: day 60 (about 2 months) after transplantation. This specimen's treatment or condition label, interpreted: allogeneic hematopoietic cell transplantation with graft depleted of TCRalphabeta T cells and CD19 B cells. Transplant recipients were children who received TCRalphabeta/CD19-depleted allogeneic hematopoietic cell grafts. The sequenced sample was PBMCs, mostly from graft donor cells, obtained 60 days after TCRalphabeta/CD19-depleted stem cell transplant. This chain joins TRBV2 to TRBJ1-4, with no confident D gene call. This TCR came from a patient aged 2-10 years who had a stem cell transplant for inherited bone marrow failure, so the T cells may come from the graft donor. The CDR3 here reads CASREYFEDEKLFF. The DNA sequence is TGTGCCAGCAGGGAGTATTTCGAGGATGAAAAACTGTTTTTT.